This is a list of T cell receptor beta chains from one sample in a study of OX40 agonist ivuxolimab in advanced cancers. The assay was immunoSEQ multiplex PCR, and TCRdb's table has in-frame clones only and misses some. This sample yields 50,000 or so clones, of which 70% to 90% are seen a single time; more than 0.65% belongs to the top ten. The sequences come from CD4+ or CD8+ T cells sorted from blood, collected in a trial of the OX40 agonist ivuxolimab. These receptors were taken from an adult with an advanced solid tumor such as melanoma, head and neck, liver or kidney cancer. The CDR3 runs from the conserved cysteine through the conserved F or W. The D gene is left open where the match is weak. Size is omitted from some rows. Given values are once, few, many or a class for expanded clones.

cdr3_nt: TGTGCCAGCAGCCCCTTCAAACAGGGGGCCTTCGGCTATGGCTACACCTTC
cdr3_aa: CASSPFKQGAFGYGYTF
d_call: TRBD1
clone_size: NA
v_call: TRBV11-2
j_call: TRBJ1-2

cdr3_nt: TGCGCCAGCAGGACAGGGAGCTCCTATAATTCACCCCTCCACTTT
cdr3_aa: CASRTGSSYNSPLHF
d_call: TRBD1
clone_size: NA
v_call: TRBV4-1
j_call: TRBJ1-6

cdr3_nt: TGTGCCAGCAGTGGGCTTGGGACGGGAAATTCACCCCTCCACTTT
cdr3_aa: CASSGLGTGNSPLHF
d_call: NA
clone_size: once
v_call: TRBV6-1
j_call: TRBJ1-6

cdr3_nt: TGTGCCAGCAGCTGGGGGACAGGGGGCGCAGAGACCCAGTACTTC
cdr3_aa: CASSWGTGGAETQYF
d_call: TRBD1
clone_size: NA
v_call: TRBV5-6
j_call: TRBJ2-5

cdr3_nt: TGTGCCAGCAGCTCGCGAGGGACCAGCACCGGGGAGCTGTTTTTT
cdr3_aa: CASSSRGTSTGELFF
d_call: NA
clone_size: NA
v_call: TRBV11-3
j_call: TRBJ2-2

cdr3_nt: TGTGCCAGCAGCTTGCCGGTTCAGGGGGCCACAGATACGCAGTATTTT
cdr3_aa: CASSLPVQGATDTQYF
d_call: TRBD1
clone_size: NA
v_call: TRBV5-6
j_call: TRBJ2-3

cdr3_nt: TGTGCCAGTAAAACCGGGACAGGGAACACCGGGGAGCTGTTTTTT
cdr3_aa: CASKTGTGNTGELFF
d_call: TRBD1
clone_size: NA
v_call: TRBV19
j_call: TRBJ2-2

cdr3_nt: TGTGCCAGCACCACCCGGGGGGCCGGGGAGCTGTTTTTT
cdr3_aa: CASTTRGAGELFF
d_call: TRBD2
clone_size: NA
v_call: TRBV6-6
j_call: TRBJ2-2

cdr3_nt: TGTGCCAGTAGTACAGGGGCTAAGAACACCGGGGAGCTGTTTTTT
cdr3_aa: CASSTGAKNTGELFF
d_call: NA
clone_size: once
v_call: TRBV19
j_call: TRBJ2-2

cdr3_nt: TGTGCCAGCAGCGGGTCTGCAACTAATGAAAAACTGTTTTTT
cdr3_aa: CASSGSATNEKLFF
d_call: NA
clone_size: NA
v_call: TRBV5-6
j_call: TRBJ1-4

cdr3_nt: TGTGCCAGTAGTATCGGGGGGGCTGAAGCTTTCTTT
cdr3_aa: CASSIGGAEAFF
d_call: NA
clone_size: NA
v_call: TRBV19
j_call: TRBJ1-1

cdr3_nt: TGTGCCAGCAGTCTCCTCGGGGGAACTGAAGCTTTCTTT
cdr3_aa: CASSLLGGTEAFF
d_call: NA
clone_size: NA
v_call: TRBV28
j_call: TRBJ1-1

cdr3_nt: TGTGCCAGCTCACCGAGGGGGGGGGACCAAGAGACCCAGTACTTC
cdr3_aa: CASSPRGGDQETQYF
d_call: NA
clone_size: NA
v_call: TRBV18
j_call: TRBJ2-5

cdr3_nt: TGCGCCAGCAGCCTGCAGGGGGTGGATTTAGATACGCAGTATTTT
cdr3_aa: CASSLQGVDLDTQYF
d_call: TRBD1
clone_size: NA
v_call: TRBV10-2
j_call: TRBJ2-3

cdr3_nt: TGCGCCAGCAGCCAAGAAGAGGGAGGGAATGGCAATCAGCCCCAGCATTTT
cdr3_aa: CASSQEEGGNGNQPQHF
d_call: NA
clone_size: few
v_call: TRBV4-1
j_call: TRBJ1-5

cdr3_nt: TGTGCCAGTATCTATGGCTACACCTTC
cdr3_aa: CASIYGYTF
d_call: NA
clone_size: NA
v_call: TRBV19
j_call: TRBJ1-2

cdr3_nt: TGTGCCAGCAGTCGCCCCCCCCGGGGACAGGGGTTGGGGGCAGATACGCAGTATTTT
cdr3_aa: CASSRPPRGQGLGADTQYF
d_call: TRBD1
clone_size: NA
v_call: TRBV28
j_call: TRBJ2-3

cdr3_nt: TGTGCCAGCAGCTTAAATGGGGGCCGGACTAATTCACCCCTCCACTTT
cdr3_aa: CASSLNGGRTNSPLHF
d_call: NA
clone_size: NA
v_call: TRBV7-3
j_call: TRBJ1-6

cdr3_nt: TGCGCCAGCAGCTTTGACAGGGGGCCTGGCGGGGAGCTGTTTTTT
cdr3_aa: CASSFDRGPGGELFF
d_call: TRBD1
clone_size: NA
v_call: TRBV5-1
j_call: TRBJ2-2

cdr3_nt: TGTGCCAGCAGCGTAAACAGGGATGGCTACACCTTC
cdr3_aa: CASSVNRDGYTF
d_call: NA
clone_size: NA
v_call: TRBV9
j_call: TRBJ1-2

cdr3_nt: TGTGCCTCACCGGACAGGGGACACGAGCAGTACTTC
cdr3_aa: CASPDRGHEQYF
d_call: TRBD1
clone_size: NA
v_call: TRBV19
j_call: TRBJ2-7

cdr3_nt: TGTGCCAGTAGACTTACAGGGGGGTCCTATAATTCACCCCTCCACTTT
cdr3_aa: CASRLTGGSYNSPLHF
d_call: TRBD1
clone_size: once
v_call: TRBV19
j_call: TRBJ1-6

cdr3_nt: TGTGCCAGTAGTCCCCTAGCTTCTGGGGGCTTACTATTCGAGCAGTACTTC
cdr3_aa: CASSPLASGGLLFEQYF
d_call: NA
clone_size: NA
v_call: TRBV19
j_call: TRBJ2-7

cdr3_nt: TGTGCCAGCAGTGCATTACAGGGGGCTTACAATGAGCAGTTCTTC
cdr3_aa: CASSALQGAYNEQFF
d_call: TRBD1
clone_size: NA
v_call: TRBV2
j_call: TRBJ2-1

cdr3_nt: TGTGCCAGCAGCCGCGGGACAGGGCGGACAGATACGCAGTATTTT
cdr3_aa: CASSRGTGRTDTQYF
d_call: TRBD1
clone_size: NA
v_call: TRBV7-6
j_call: TRBJ2-3

cdr3_nt: TGCAGCGTTGAGGGGACAGGGTATGAGCAGTTCTTC
cdr3_aa: CSVEGTGYEQFF
d_call: TRBD1
clone_size: NA
v_call: TRBV29-1
j_call: TRBJ2-1

cdr3_nt: TGTGCCAGCAGCTTAGCGGTGAGGCCTTCCTACGAGCAGTACTTC
cdr3_aa: CASSLAVRPSYEQYF
d_call: NA
clone_size: NA
v_call: TRBV7-2
j_call: TRBJ2-7

cdr3_nt: TGTGCCAGCACCTCGACAGGGCTTGGGGAAAAACTGTTTTTT
cdr3_aa: CASTSTGLGEKLFF
d_call: TRBD1
clone_size: NA
v_call: TRBV2
j_call: TRBJ1-4

cdr3_nt: TGTGCCAGCAGCTGGCGAGGGACCGAAAGACAAGAGACCCAGTACTTC
cdr3_aa: CASSWRGTERQETQYF
d_call: NA
clone_size: NA
v_call: TRBV11-1
j_call: TRBJ2-5

cdr3_nt: TGTGCCAGCAGCGGGACTCCCCCCAATGAGCAGTTCTTC
cdr3_aa: CASSGTPPNEQFF
d_call: NA
clone_size: NA
v_call: TRBV6-5
j_call: TRBJ2-1

cdr3_nt: TGTGCCATCAGTGAGTCGACACGTGGCTACACCTTC
cdr3_aa: CAISESTRGYTF
d_call: NA
clone_size: NA
v_call: TRBV10-3
j_call: TRBJ1-2

cdr3_nt: TGTGCCAGCTCAACACTAGCGGGGGGGAACCAGAACACCGGGGAGCTGTTTTTT
cdr3_aa: CASSTLAGGNQNTGELFF
d_call: TRBD2
clone_size: NA
v_call: TRBV18
j_call: TRBJ2-2

cdr3_nt: TGCGCCAGCAGTCCGGGACTAGCGGGGGGGTCGGAGACCCAGTACTTC
cdr3_aa: CASSPGLAGGSETQYF
d_call: TRBD2
clone_size: NA
v_call: TRBV10-2
j_call: TRBJ2-5

cdr3_nt: TGTGCCAGCAGTTCACACAGGGGGCTCTTACATTTT
cdr3_aa: CASSSHRGLLHF
d_call: TRBD1
clone_size: NA
v_call: TRBV6-5
j_call: TRBJ1-5

cdr3_nt: TGCGCCAGCAGACGGGTGGCCCGTGCAACTAATGAAAAACTGTTTTTT
cdr3_aa: CASRRVARATNEKLFF
d_call: NA
clone_size: few
v_call: TRBV5-1
j_call: TRBJ1-4

cdr3_nt: TGTGCCAGCAGCTTAGGCGGCGGGGCGAACACAGATACGCAGTATTTT
cdr3_aa: CASSLGGGANTDTQYF
d_call: NA
clone_size: NA
v_call: TRBV11-2
j_call: TRBJ2-3

cdr3_nt: TGCAGCGTCCGAAGGGGCTGGAGCACTGAAGCTTTCTTT
cdr3_aa: CSVRRGWSTEAFF
d_call: NA
clone_size: NA
v_call: TRBV29-1
j_call: TRBJ1-1

cdr3_nt: TGCGCCAGCAGCTCGTTGGGACCGATGAACACTGAAGCTTTCTTT
cdr3_aa: CASSSLGPMNTEAFF
d_call: NA
clone_size: few
v_call: TRBV5-1
j_call: TRBJ1-1

cdr3_nt: TGTGCCAGCAGCTTTGGACAGGGGTCCTACAATGAGCAGTTCTTC
cdr3_aa: CASSFGQGSYNEQFF
d_call: TRBD1
clone_size: NA
v_call: TRBV11-2
j_call: TRBJ2-1

cdr3_nt: TGTGCCATCAGTGAGTCGCTAGCCAGATTCTACAATGAGCAGTTCTTC
cdr3_aa: CAISESLARFYNEQFF
d_call: NA
clone_size: once
v_call: TRBV10-3
j_call: TRBJ2-1

cdr3_nt: TGTGCCAGTGGCAGAAGCGCGAACACCGGGGAGCTGTTTTTT
cdr3_aa: CASGRSANTGELFF
d_call: NA
clone_size: once
v_call: TRBV19
j_call: TRBJ2-2

cdr3_nt: TGTGCCAGCAGTCTACGGACAGTTAACACCGGGGAGCTGTTTTTT
cdr3_aa: CASSLRTVNTGELFF
d_call: NA
clone_size: NA
v_call: TRBV2
j_call: TRBJ2-2

cdr3_nt: TGTGCCAGCAGTGCGGGCAATCAGCCCCAGCATTTT
cdr3_aa: CASSAGNQPQHF
d_call: NA
clone_size: NA
v_call: TRBV6-1
j_call: TRBJ1-5

cdr3_nt: TGTGCCAGCAGCGGGGACTCGAACGCTGAAGCTTTCTTT
cdr3_aa: CASSGDSNAEAFF
d_call: NA
clone_size: NA
v_call: TRBV5-4
j_call: TRBJ1-1

cdr3_nt: TGTGCCAGCAGACGGGCGGATCCCTATGGCTACACCTTC
cdr3_aa: CASRRADPYGYTF
d_call: NA
clone_size: NA
v_call: TRBV6-5
j_call: TRBJ1-2

cdr3_nt: TGTGCCAGCAGTTGGTCGGGACAGAATAATTCACCCCTCCACTTT
cdr3_aa: CASSWSGQNNSPLHF
d_call: TRBD1
clone_size: NA
v_call: TRBV6-5
j_call: TRBJ1-6

cdr3_nt: TGCGCCAGCAGTGTAAGGGACAAGCCATGCTTCTCCTACGAGCAGTACTTC
cdr3_aa: CASSVRDKPCFSYEQYF
d_call: NA
clone_size: NA
v_call: TRBV10-1
j_call: TRBJ2-7

cdr3_nt: TGTGCCAGCAGTGTGGCGGCGATGGAGACCCAGTACTTC
cdr3_aa: CASSVAAMETQYF
d_call: NA
clone_size: NA
v_call: TRBV6-1
j_call: TRBJ2-5

cdr3_nt: TGTGCCAGCAGCGCCGGGGTCGAGAACACTGAAGCTTTCTTT
cdr3_aa: CASSAGVENTEAFF
d_call: NA
clone_size: few
v_call: TRBV9
j_call: TRBJ1-1

cdr3_nt: TGTGCCAGTAGTATGCGCAGGGTGAACTATGGCTACACCTTC
cdr3_aa: CASSMRRVNYGYTF
d_call: NA
clone_size: NA
v_call: TRBV19
j_call: TRBJ1-2

cdr3_nt: TGTGCCAGCAGCGAAAGAGCCGGGACAGCGAACACTGAAGCTTTCTTT
cdr3_aa: CASSERAGTANTEAFF
d_call: TRBD1
clone_size: once
v_call: TRBV5-5
j_call: TRBJ1-1

cdr3_nt: TGTGCCACCAGCAGAGGACTAGCGGGGGGGGAGACCCAGTACTTC
cdr3_aa: CATSRGLAGGETQYF
d_call: TRBD2
clone_size: NA
v_call: TRBV15
j_call: TRBJ2-5

cdr3_nt: TGTGCCAGTAGTATCAGTCTGAGTGGCTACACCTTC
cdr3_aa: CASSISLSGYTF
d_call: NA
clone_size: NA
v_call: TRBV19
j_call: TRBJ1-2

cdr3_nt: TGTGCCCCAAGATTTATAGGACAGCTTAATTCACCCCTCCACTTT
cdr3_aa: CAPRFIGQLNSPLHF
d_call: NA
clone_size: NA
v_call: TRBV15
j_call: TRBJ1-6

cdr3_nt: TGCGCCAGCAGCAGGGCCCCGGGGACCATGAACACTGAAGCTTTCTTT
cdr3_aa: CASSRAPGTMNTEAFF
d_call: NA
clone_size: NA
v_call: TRBV5-1
j_call: TRBJ1-1

cdr3_nt: TGTGCCAGTAGTATAGATCAGGGCACTGGGGCCAACGTCCTGACTTTC
cdr3_aa: CASSIDQGTGANVLTF
d_call: NA
clone_size: NA
v_call: TRBV19
j_call: TRBJ2-6

cdr3_nt: TGCGCCAGCAGCCAAGGGCCAGCTGATGCTAACTATGGCTACACCTTC
cdr3_aa: CASSQGPADANYGYTF
d_call: NA
clone_size: NA
v_call: TRBV4-1
j_call: TRBJ1-2